This TCR beta chain was sequenced in a study of T cell responses to AZD1222 COVID-19 vaccine. Clones were read by immunoSEQ multiplex PCR, and TCRdb kept only the in-frame ones, dropping some. This sample yields approximately 190,000 clones, of which just over 90% are seen a single time; around 3.6% belongs to the top ten. V dropped 4 bases and J dropped 7; count of bases not matched to a gene: 5. CDR3 size: 14 residues. CDR1 MDHEN and CDR2 SYDVKM come from the germline V gene. The receptor was derived from an adult who received the MenACWY meningococcal vaccine as a control. Sequencing was performed on peripheral blood, taken 28 days after the second dose of the MenACWY control vaccine. The chain employs TRBV28 and TRBJ2-3; 10 bases fit TRBD1. The CDR3 nucleotides are TGTGCCAGCAGTTCGACAGGGGGCGCGTATACGCAGTATTTT. This translates into CASSSTGGAYTQYF.